These 20 T cell receptor beta chains were sequenced from one sample in a study of blood T cell repertoires in COVID-19. This table comes from immunoSEQ multiplex PCR, and its TCRdb copy is limited to in-frame clones, with some not included. The data show under 200,000 clones, roughly 82% seen once. Material: PBMCs or T cells enriched from blood (not recorded which). These receptors were collected from a man between 50 and 59 years old who had recovered from COVID-19.

This chain connects TRBV14 to TRBJ2-1, with TRBD2 matching over 12 bases. Germline values: CDR1 SGHDN, CDR2 FVKESK. CDR3 size: 16 residues. Unmatched junction bases numbered 2, after V lost 2 bases and J lost 3 bases. The DNA for the CDR3 is TGTGCCAGCAGCCAACCGGGACTAGCGGGCTACAATGAGCAGTTCTTC. Its protein is CASSQPGLAGYNEQFF.

This clone turned up a few times. This CDR3 is CASSWDRGLSTEAFF. CDR3 DNA: TGTGCCAGCAGCTGGGACAGGGGACTAAGTACTGAAGCTTTCTTT. V gene TRBV5-4 combines with J gene TRBJ1-1, with 10 bases matching TRBD1. V was pared by 3 bases and J by 5 bases, with 7 bases of the junction left unmatched. This CDR3 comprises 15 residues. Germline lookup yields CDR1 SGHNT and CDR2 YYREEE (reference sequence).

In regard to this clone: The sample carries other DNA sequences with the same CDR3. The CDR3 loop is CASSWDRDNSPLHF. The CDR3 nucleotides are TGTGCCAGCAGTTGGGACAGAGATAATTCACCCCTCCACTTT. The chain has TRBV28 and TRBJ1-6; 7 nucleotides line up with TRBD1. V lost 4 bases to trimming and J lost 5 bases; unmatched junction nucleotides: 2. CDR3 length: 14 amino acids. The germline V gene has CDR1 MDHEN and CDR2 SYDVKM.

The V call is TRBV27, the J call TRBJ2-5, with TRBD1 as a possible D gene (6 bases). With 5 bases removed from V and 6 bases from J, the gap between germline ends came to 10 bases. Germline V gene lookup returns CDR1 MNHEY and CDR2 SMNVEV (reference sequence). This CDR3 is built from 12 residues. CDR3 sequence: CASSRTGQTQYF. In nucleotides, the CDR3 is TGTGCCAGCAGTAGAACAGGGCAGACCCAGTACTTC.

The CDR3 DNA follows: TGCGCCAGCAGCCTCCGACAGGGTACTAACTCACCCCTCCACTTT. Protein product: CASSLRQGTNSPLHF. The J gene is TRBJ1-6, the V gene TRBV5-1; 7 nucleotides line up with TRBD1. V shed 4 bases, J shed 10 bases, and the junction held 11 bases outside the gene matches. CDR1 SGHRS and CDR2 YFSETQ come from the germline V gene. The CDR3 has 15 amino acids.

The genes are TRBV2 and TRBJ2-7; D not certain. Trimming stripped 7 bases from V and 1 base from J, with 14 bases between. There are 14 residues in the CDR3. The germline V gene has CDR1 SNHLY and CDR2 FYNNEI. DNA of the CDR3: TGTGCCAGCAACTTGGGCAGGCTTTCCTACGAGCAGTACTTC. This codes for CASNLGRLSYEQYF.

The J gene is TRBJ2-2, the V gene TRBV5-1, with TRBD1 matching 9 bases. The trim removed 5 bases at V and 0 bases at J, leaving 2 bases unmatched. Germline V CDR1 and CDR2: SGHRS, YFSETQ. The CDR3 loop spans 15 amino acids. The CDR3 DNA sequence: TGCGCCAGCAGTCGGACAGGGGCGAACACCGGGGAGCTGTTTTTT. Protein: CASSRTGANTGELFF.

The chain carries TRBV28 and TRBJ1-2; the match to TRBD1 covers 8 bases. V lost 6 bases and J lost 3; bases outside the gene matches: 9. The CDR3 sequence is 15 residues long. Germline V lookup: CDR1 MDHEN, CDR2 SYDVKM. CDR3 protein: CASRDTGGGDYGYTF. CDR3 bases: TGTGCCAGCAGGGACACAGGGGGAGGGGACTATGGCTACACCTTC.

CDR3 bases: TGTGCCAGCATACCGGGACAGTATGAAAAACTGTTTTTT. Translation gives CASIPGQYEKLFF. The chain joins TRBV2 to TRBJ1-4; 7 nucleotides agree with TRBD1. This CDR3 region has 13 residues. Per germline, CDR1 SNHLY and CDR2 FYNNEI. The V and J ends lost 7 bases and 6 bases, in that order; junction bases with no gene match: 5.

The chain links TRBV6-4 to TRBJ2-1; D gene ambiguous. CDR1 and CDR2 (germline): MRHNA, SNTAGT. Trimming took off 2 bases at V and 5 bases at J, with 10 bases between the two ends. The CDR3 has 14 amino acids. The CDR3 coding sequence is TGTGCCAGCAGTGACATTGGGCTCGACAATGAGCAGTTCTTC. Protein: CASSDIGLDNEQFF.

The V and J genes are TRBV7-3 and TRBJ2-1; no clear D gene. CDR3 length: 13 residues. Germline V CDR1 and CDR2: SGHTA, FQGTGA. V gave up 5 bases and J gave up 5 bases, with 10 bases separating them. CDR3 coding DNA: TGTGCCAGCAGCCCGGTTGGTGACAATGAGCAGTTCTTC. Protein sequence: CASSPVGDNEQFF. Looking up the rest from reference TRBV7-3 and TRBJ2-1 gives the full variable domain: GAGVSQTPSNKVTEKGKYVELRCDPISGHTALYWYRQSLGQGPEFLIYFQGTGAADDSGLPNDRFFAVRPEGSVSTLKIQRTERGDSAVYLCASSPVGDNEQFFGPGTRLTVL.

The sample holds a few counts of this clone. CDR3 in DNA: TGTGCCAGCAGGTGGGGGACAGGGAGCACCGGGGAGCTGTTTTTT. Protein product: CASRWGTGSTGELFF. This chain uses TRBV7-2 with TRBJ2-2; TRBD1 agrees at 9 bases. V lost 6 bases and J lost 4; bases outside the gene matches: 6. Germline CDR1 reads SGHTA; CDR2 reads FQGNSA. The CDR3 loop spans 15 amino acids.

This chain joins TRBV7-9 and TRBJ1-4; D call uncertain. Germline CDR1 is SEHNR and CDR2 is FQNEAQ (reference sequence). Trimming took 5 bases from V and 0 from J, leaving 10 bases between them. CDR3 length: 15 amino acids. CDR3 amino acids: CASSLGPATNEKLFF. In nucleotides, the CDR3 is TGTGCCAGCAGCCTCGGTCCTGCAACTAATGAAAAACTGTTTTTT.

The rearrangement links TRBV13 to TRBJ2-7, with D maybe TRBD2 (6 bases). Deletions cut 0 bases from V and 0 bases from J, with 12 bases between. CDR3 length: 16 amino acids. The germline V gene encodes CDR1 PRHDT and CDR2 FYEKMQ (reference sequence). The chain's CDR3 is CASSLGGRGSSYEQYF. The CDR3 nucleotides read TGTGCCAGCAGCTTAGGAGGGCGGGGTAGCTCCTACGAGCAGTACTTC.

This CDR3 reads CASSSTGSDTGELFF. The CDR3 DNA sequence: TGCGCCAGCAGCTCGACAGGGTCGGACACCGGGGAGCTGTTTTTT. The rearrangement uses TRBV5-1 and TRBJ2-2; TRBD1 agrees at 7 bases. CDR1 and CDR2 from the germline V gene are SGHRS and YFSETQ. The CDR3 is 15 residues long. The V segment lost 3 bases and the J segment 3 bases; nucleotides outside the gene matches: 5.

The CDR3 DNA sequence: TGTGCCAGCACTAACGCCGGGGAGCTGTTTTTT. Encoded protein: CASTNAGELFF. This rearrangement joins TRBV7-3 to TRBJ2-2; D ambiguous. Germline V gene lookup returns CDR1 SGHTA and CDR2 FQGTGA. V was clipped by 7 bases and J by 6 bases, with 6 bases between them. CDR3 size: 11 residues.

This clone was seen only once. The chain combines TRBV30 with TRBJ2-1; weak D call: TRBD2 (6 bases). V lost 5 bases and J 7 bases, leaving 15 bases between the germline ends. Germline V gene lookup returns CDR1 GTSNPN and CDR2 SVGIG (reference sequence). The CDR3 covers 13 residues. CDR3 coding DNA: TGTGCCTGGCGAGCGGGTGGAGGGAATGAGCAGTTCTTC. Protein product: CAWRAGGGNEQFF.

The chain employs TRBV18 and TRBJ1-1; no clear D. With 6 bases removed from V and 0 bases from J, the gap between germline ends came to 17 bases. Per germline, CDR1 KGHSH and CDR2 LQKENI. This CDR3 comprises 16 residues. The CDR3 reads CASSPSGASLNTEAFF. The CDR3 DNA sequence: TGTGCCAGCTCGCCTTCAGGCGCCTCCCTGAACACTGAAGCTTTCTTT. Based on the CDR3 plus reference TRBV18 and TRBJ1-1, the full variable domain is NAGVMQNPRHLVRRRGQEARLRCSPMKGHSHVYWYRQLPEEGLKFMVYLQKENIIDESGMPKERFSAEFPKEGPSILRIQQVVRGDSAAYFCASSPSGASLNTEAFFGQGTRLTVV.

This clone is a singleton in its sample. In DNA, the CDR3 is TGTGCCAGCAGCGTAGAGCGGGGGGGTGGTGAGCAGTTCTTC. Protein product: CASSVERGGGEQFF. V gene TRBV9 combines with J gene TRBJ2-1; 10 positions agree with TRBD2. The trim removed 0 bases at V and 9 bases at J, leaving 3 bases unmatched. This CDR3 region has 14 residues. Germline-derived CDR1 and CDR2 are SGDLS and YYNGEE.

The V and J genes are TRBV27 and TRBJ2-5; tentative D call: TRBD1 (6 bases). With 5 bases removed from V and 2 bases from J, the gap between germline ends came to 12 bases. From germline, CDR1 is MNHEY and CDR2 SMNVEV (reference sequence). The CDR3 consists of 14 residues. CDR3 loop: CASSPLRGQETQYF. CDR3 DNA sequence: TGTGCCAGCAGTCCCCTGAGGGGGCAAGAGACCCAGTACTTC.